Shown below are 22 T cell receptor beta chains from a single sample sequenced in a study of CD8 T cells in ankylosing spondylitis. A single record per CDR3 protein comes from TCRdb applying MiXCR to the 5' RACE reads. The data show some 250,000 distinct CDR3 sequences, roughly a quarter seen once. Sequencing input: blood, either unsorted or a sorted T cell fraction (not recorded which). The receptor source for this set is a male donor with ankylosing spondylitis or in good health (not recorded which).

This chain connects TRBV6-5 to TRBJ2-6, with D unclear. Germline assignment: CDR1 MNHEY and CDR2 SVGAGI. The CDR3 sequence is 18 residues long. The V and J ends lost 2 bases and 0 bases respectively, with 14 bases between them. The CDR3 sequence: CASSYAVGRRSGANVLTF. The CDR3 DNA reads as TGTGCCAGCAGTTACGCTGTTGGCAGGCGCTCTGGGGCCAACGTCCTGACTTTC.

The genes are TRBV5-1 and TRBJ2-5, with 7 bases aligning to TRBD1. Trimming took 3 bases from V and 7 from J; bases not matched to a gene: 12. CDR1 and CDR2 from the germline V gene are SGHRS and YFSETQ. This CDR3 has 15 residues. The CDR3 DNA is TGCGCCAGCAGCTCGGACAGGTACCCCTCGTGGACCCAGTACTTC. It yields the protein CASSSDRYPSWTQYF.

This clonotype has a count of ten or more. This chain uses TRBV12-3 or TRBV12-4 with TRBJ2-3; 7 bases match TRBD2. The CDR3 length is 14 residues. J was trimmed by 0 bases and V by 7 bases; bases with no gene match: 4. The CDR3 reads CASKWGGSTDTQYF. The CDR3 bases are TGTGCCAGCAAATGGGGGGGAAGCACAGATACGCAGTATTTT.

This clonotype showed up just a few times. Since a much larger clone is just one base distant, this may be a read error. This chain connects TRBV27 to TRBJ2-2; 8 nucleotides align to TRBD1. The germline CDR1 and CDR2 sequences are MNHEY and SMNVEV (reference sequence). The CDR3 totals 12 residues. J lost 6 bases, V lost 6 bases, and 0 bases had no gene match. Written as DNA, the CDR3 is TGTGCCAGCAGGACAGGGGCCGGGGAGCTGTTTTTT. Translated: CASRTGAGELFF.

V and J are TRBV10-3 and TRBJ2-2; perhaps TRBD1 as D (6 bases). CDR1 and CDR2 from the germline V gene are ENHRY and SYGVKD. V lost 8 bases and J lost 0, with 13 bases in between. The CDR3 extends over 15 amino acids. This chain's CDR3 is CAIGTGTSNTGELFF. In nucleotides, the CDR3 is TGTGCCATCGGGACCGGGACATCGAACACCGGGGAGCTGTTTTTT.

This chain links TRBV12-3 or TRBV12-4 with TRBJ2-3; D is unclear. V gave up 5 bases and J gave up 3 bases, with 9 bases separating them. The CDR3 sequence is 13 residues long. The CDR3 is CASSPRATDTQYF. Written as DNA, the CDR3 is TGTGCCAGCAGTCCCCGAGCAACAGATACGCAGTATTTT.

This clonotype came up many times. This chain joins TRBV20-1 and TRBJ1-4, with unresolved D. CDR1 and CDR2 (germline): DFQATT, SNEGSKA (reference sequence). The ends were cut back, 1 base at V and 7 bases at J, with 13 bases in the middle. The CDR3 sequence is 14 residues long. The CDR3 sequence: CSARGPAGSEKLFF. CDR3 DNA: TGCAGTGCTAGAGGGCCGGCGGGTAGTGAAAAACTGTTTTTT.

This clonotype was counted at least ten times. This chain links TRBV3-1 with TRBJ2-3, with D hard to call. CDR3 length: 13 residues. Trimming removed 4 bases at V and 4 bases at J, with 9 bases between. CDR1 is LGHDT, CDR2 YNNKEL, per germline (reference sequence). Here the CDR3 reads CASSLGRSDTQYF. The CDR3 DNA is TGTGCCAGCAGCCTCGGTCGGTCAGATACGCAGTATTTT.

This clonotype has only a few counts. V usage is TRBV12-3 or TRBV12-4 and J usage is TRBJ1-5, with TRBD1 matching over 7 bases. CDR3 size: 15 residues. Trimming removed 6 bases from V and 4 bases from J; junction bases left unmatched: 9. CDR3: CASRGGGQANQPQHF. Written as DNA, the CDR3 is TGTGCCAGCAGGGGGGGCGGACAGGCGAATCAGCCCCAGCATTTT.

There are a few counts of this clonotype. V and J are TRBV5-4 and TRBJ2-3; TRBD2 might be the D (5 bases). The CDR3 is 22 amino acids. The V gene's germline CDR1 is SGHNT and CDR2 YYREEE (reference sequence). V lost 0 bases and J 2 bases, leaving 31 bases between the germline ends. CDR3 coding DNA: TGTGCCAGCAGCTTGGGGAGTCGGGCAGCGTTCCTCCCACCGGGAAACACAGATACGCAGTATTTT. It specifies CASSLGSRAAFLPPGNTDTQYF.

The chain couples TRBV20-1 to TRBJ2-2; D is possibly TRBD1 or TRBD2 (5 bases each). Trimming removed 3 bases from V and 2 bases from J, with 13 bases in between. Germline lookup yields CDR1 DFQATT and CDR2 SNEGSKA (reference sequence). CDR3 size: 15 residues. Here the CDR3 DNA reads TGCAGTGCTAGGCCCTTGGGACGAAACACCGGGGAGCTGTTTTTT. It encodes CSARPLGRNTGELFF.

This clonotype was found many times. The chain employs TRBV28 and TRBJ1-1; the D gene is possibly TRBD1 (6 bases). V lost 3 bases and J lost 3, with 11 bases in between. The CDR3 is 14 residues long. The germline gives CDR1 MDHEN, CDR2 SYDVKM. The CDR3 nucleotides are TGTGCCAGCAGTTTCAGGGGATTGTACACTGAAGCTTTCTTT. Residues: CASSFRGLYTEAFF.

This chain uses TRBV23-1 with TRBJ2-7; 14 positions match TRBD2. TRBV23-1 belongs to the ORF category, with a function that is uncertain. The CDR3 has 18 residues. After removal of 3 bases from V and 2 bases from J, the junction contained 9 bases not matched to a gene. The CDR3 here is CASSHYGTSGGLPYEQYF. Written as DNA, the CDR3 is TGCGCCAGCAGTCACTACGGGACTAGCGGGGGCCTTCCCTACGAGCAGTACTTC.

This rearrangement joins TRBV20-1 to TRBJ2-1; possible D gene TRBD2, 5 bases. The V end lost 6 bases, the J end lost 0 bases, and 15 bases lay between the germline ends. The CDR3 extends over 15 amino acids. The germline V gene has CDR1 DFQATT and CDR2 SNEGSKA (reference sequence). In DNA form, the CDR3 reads TGCAGTGCCGAAGGCCGAGGAGGCTCCTACAATGAGCAGTTCTTC. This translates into CSAEGRGGSYNEQFF.

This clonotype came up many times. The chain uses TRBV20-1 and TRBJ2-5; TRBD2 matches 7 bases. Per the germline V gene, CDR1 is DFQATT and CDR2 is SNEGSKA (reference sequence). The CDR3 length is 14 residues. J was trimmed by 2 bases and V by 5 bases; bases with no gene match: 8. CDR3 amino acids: CSAPPRGDQETQYF. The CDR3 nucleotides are TGCAGTGCTCCCCCCCGGGGGGATCAAGAGACCCAGTACTTC.

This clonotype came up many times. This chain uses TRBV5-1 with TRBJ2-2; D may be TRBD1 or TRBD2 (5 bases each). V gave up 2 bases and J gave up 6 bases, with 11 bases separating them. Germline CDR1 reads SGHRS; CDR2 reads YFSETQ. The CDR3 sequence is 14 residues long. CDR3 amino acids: CASSFGGKPGELFF. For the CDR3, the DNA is TGCGCCAGCAGCTTTGGGGGAAAACCCGGGGAGCTGTTTTTT.

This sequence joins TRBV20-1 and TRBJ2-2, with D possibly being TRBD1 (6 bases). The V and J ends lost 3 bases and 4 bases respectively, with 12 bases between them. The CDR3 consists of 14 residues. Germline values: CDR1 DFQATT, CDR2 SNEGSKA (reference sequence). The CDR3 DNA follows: TGCAGTGCTAGGAGGGGACAAATCACCGGGGAGCTGTTTTTT. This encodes CSARRGQITGELFF.

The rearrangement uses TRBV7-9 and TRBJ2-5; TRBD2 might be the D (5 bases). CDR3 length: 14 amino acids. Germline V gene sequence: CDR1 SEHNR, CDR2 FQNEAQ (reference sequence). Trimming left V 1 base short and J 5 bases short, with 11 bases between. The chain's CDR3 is CASSLGRGKETQYF. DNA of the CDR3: TGTGCCAGCAGCTTAGGAAGAGGGAAGGAGACCCAGTACTTC.

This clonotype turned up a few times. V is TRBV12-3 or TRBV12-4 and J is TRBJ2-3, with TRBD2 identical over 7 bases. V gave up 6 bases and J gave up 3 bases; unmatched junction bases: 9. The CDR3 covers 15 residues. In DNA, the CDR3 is TGTGCCAGCAGCCCTGATTCAGCGGGGACAGATACGCAGTATTTT. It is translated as CASSPDSAGTDTQYF.

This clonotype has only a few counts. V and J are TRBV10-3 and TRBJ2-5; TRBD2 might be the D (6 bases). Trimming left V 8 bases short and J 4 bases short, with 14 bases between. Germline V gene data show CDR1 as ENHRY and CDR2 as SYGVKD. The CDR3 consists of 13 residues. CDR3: CAISGGVGETQYF. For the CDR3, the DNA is TGTGCCATCTCTGGCGGGGTGGGAGAGACCCAGTACTTC.

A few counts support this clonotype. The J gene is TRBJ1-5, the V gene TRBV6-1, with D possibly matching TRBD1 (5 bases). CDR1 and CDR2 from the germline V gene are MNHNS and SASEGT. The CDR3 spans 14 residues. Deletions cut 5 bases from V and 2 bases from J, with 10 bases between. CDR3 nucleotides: TGTGCCAGCAGTCGGGGGGTCGGCAATCAGCCCCAGCATTTT. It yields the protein CASSRGVGNQPQHF.

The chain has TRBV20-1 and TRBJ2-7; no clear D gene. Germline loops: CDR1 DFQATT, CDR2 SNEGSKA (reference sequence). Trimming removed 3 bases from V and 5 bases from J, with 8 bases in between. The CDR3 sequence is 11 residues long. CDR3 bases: TGCAGTGCTAGTGTTGGGGACGAGCAGTACTTC. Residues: CSASVGDEQYF.